The 15 T cell receptor beta chains reported below all come from one sample, sequenced in a study of identical twins. TCRdb re-derived calls from the 5' RACE reads in MiXCR, one entry per CDR3 protein. The sample records about 280,000 distinct CDR3 sequences, more than 6.5% being singletons. These same data were also listed under a study on yellow fever vaccine responses in identical twins.

Sequencing used memory (CD45RO+) T cells sorted from blood. These receptors came from a woman under 30 in good health.

This clonotype appeared a few times. This chain uses TRBV20-1 with TRBJ2-3; possibly TRBD2 for D (6 bases). The germline CDR1 and CDR2 sequences are DFQATT and SNEGSKA (reference sequence). The V end was cut by 5 bases, the J end by 6 bases, with 15 bases between. This CDR3 region has 13 residues. In nucleotides, the CDR3 is TGCAGTGCTCGGGGCCCAGGAGGGGATACGCAGTATTTT. Translating it yields CSARGPGGDTQYF.

Remarks on this clonotype: An end of the junction does not agree with germline; a read error may underlie this. The chain employs TRBV2 and TRBJ2-7; TRBD1 might be the D (6 bases). The CDR3 spans 15 residues. Germline assignment: CDR1 SNHLY and CDR2 FYNNEI. Written as DNA, the CDR3 is TGTGCCAGCAGAGAAGGGGTGGGGGCTCCCTACGAGCAGTACTTC. This encodes CASREGVGAPYEQYF.

This clonotype was observed a few times. This rearrangement joins TRBV11-2 to TRBJ2-7; 7 bases align to TRBD1. CDR1 is SGHAT, CDR2 FQNNGV, per germline. Trimming removed 3 bases from V and 0 bases from J; junction bases left unmatched: 14. CDR3 size: 18 residues. In DNA form, the CDR3 reads TGTGCCAGCAGCTTCCACGAACCGGGACAGAAGAACTCCTACGAGCAGTACGTC. As protein: CASSFHEPGQKNSYEQYV.

This clonotype was counted at least ten times. The V call is TRBV29-1, the J call TRBJ1-5, with D possibly matching TRBD1 (6 bases). The CDR3 is 12 residues long. Germline V gene lookup returns CDR1 SQVTM and CDR2 ANQGSEA. With 5 bases removed from V and 3 bases from J, the gap between germline ends came to 8 bases. The CDR3 nucleotides read TGCAGCGTTTGGACAGTCAATCAGCCCCAGCATTTT. Translated: CSVWTVNQPQHF.

This clonotype appeared many times. The chain couples TRBV7-2 to TRBJ2-3; no definite D call. CDR3 length: 15 residues. Germline V gene sequence: CDR1 SGHTA, CDR2 FQGNSA. V was trimmed by 5 bases and J by 3 bases, leaving 15 bases between them. This chain's CDR3 is CASSRGVLGTDTQYF. Written as DNA, the CDR3 is TGTGCCAGCAGCCGAGGTGTCCTCGGTACAGATACGCAGTATTTT.

This clonotype has more than one count but fewer than ten. The V gene is TRBV2, the J gene TRBJ2-2; 10 bases fit TRBD1. The CDR3 extends over 15 amino acids. J gave up 6 bases and V 4 bases, and 5 bases lay outside the gene matches. From germline, CDR1 is SNHLY and CDR2 FYNNEI. CDR3 sequence: CASSGRDRGPGELFF. Written as DNA, the CDR3 is TGTGCCAGCAGTGGCCGAGACAGGGGGCCCGGGGAGCTGTTTTTT.

The chain couples TRBV12-3 or TRBV12-4 to TRBJ2-1; the match to TRBD2 covers 9 bases. The CDR3 is 15 residues long. V shed 6 bases, J shed 2 bases, and the junction held 5 bases outside the gene matches. The chain's CDR3 is CASRAVAGAYNEQFF. CDR3 bases: TGTGCCAGCAGAGCCGTAGCGGGGGCCTACAATGAGCAGTTCTTC.

V and J are TRBV6-1 and TRBJ2-2, with D unclear. The CDR3 extends over 13 amino acids. The germline V gene encodes CDR1 MNHNS and CDR2 SASEGT. The V gene lost 6 bases and the J gene lost 3 bases, with 8 bases spanning the gap. CDR3: CASRAGHTGELFF. DNA for the CDR3: TGTGCCAGCAGGGCCGGGCACACCGGGGAGCTGTTTTTT.

This clonotype was observed a few times. V gene TRBV20-1 combines with J gene TRBJ1-1; no clear D gene. The germline V gene has CDR1 DFQATT and CDR2 SNEGSKA (reference sequence). V gave up 3 bases and J gave up 5 bases, with 7 bases separating them. This CDR3 has 11 amino acids. The CDR3 region is CSARPMTEAFF. In nucleotides, the CDR3 is TGCAGTGCTAGGCCTATGACTGAAGCTTTCTTT.

This clonotype has more than one count but fewer than ten. The V call is TRBV9, the J call TRBJ2-2; maybe TRBD2 (6 bases). V was clipped by 0 bases and J by 3 bases, with 12 bases between them. CDR3 length: 16 residues. Germline values: CDR1 SGDLS, CDR2 YYNGEE. This CDR3 is CASSVEVAEHTGELFF. Here the CDR3 DNA reads TGTGCCAGCAGCGTAGAAGTAGCGGAACACACCGGGGAGCTGTTTTTT.

The chain carries TRBV9 and TRBJ1-1; D is uncertain. Trimming stripped 0 bases from V and 2 bases from J, with 11 bases between. CDR3 length: 15 amino acids. Germline V gene sequence: CDR1 SGDLS, CDR2 YYNGEE. The CDR3 region has the DNA TGTGCCAGCAGCGTAGCGGTGGCCCACAACACTGAAGCTTTCTTT. It translates to CASSVAVAHNTEAFF.

Ten or more counts support this clonotype. The chain carries TRBV12-3 or TRBV12-4 and TRBJ2-3; 8 nucleotides line up with TRBD2. Trimming at V came to 1 base and at J to 0 bases, leaving 3 bases not matched to a gene. This CDR3 is 16 amino acids long. This CDR3 reads CASSLGERGSTDTQYF. The DNA for the CDR3 is TGTGCCAGCAGTTTAGGAGAGCGGGGGAGCACAGATACGCAGTATTTT.

The chain recombines TRBV28 with TRBJ1-1; the D gene is possibly TRBD1 (5 bases). Deletions cut 6 bases from V and 14 bases from J, with 22 bases between. There are 13 residues in the CDR3. Germline V gene sequence: CDR1 MDHEN, CDR2 SYDVKM. This chain's CDR3 is CASRSEPGRAEFF. DNA of the CDR3: TGTGCCAGCAGATCAGAACCGGGGCGCGCTGAGTTCTTT.

This clonotype occurred many times. This sequence joins TRBV7-8 and TRBJ2-3, with D possibly matching TRBD1 (5 bases). This CDR3 is built from 16 residues. Germline V lookup: CDR1 SGHVS, CDR2 FQNEAQ. Trimming removed 5 bases from V and 0 bases from J, with 15 bases in between. CDR3 protein: CASSRLDTLSTDTQYF. The CDR3 DNA reads as TGTGCCAGCAGCAGATTGGACACTTTGAGCACAGATACGCAGTATTTT.

This chain uses TRBV6-1 with TRBJ2-5; D gene unclear. The germline V gene encodes CDR1 MNHNS and CDR2 SASEGT. Trimming cost V 4 bases and J 1 base, with 10 bases left between them. The CDR3 is made up of 14 amino acids. The DNA for the CDR3 is TGTGCCAGCAGTGGATGGTTGGTCCAAGAGACCCAGTACTTC. Amino acids: CASSGWLVQETQYF.